These 30 T cell receptor beta chains originate from one sample sequenced in a study of post-analysis software for immune sequencing data. Whole-study results and caveats: Several TRBV segments were more frequent in patients than controls; TRBV5-6, TRBV5-1 and TRBV20-1 belonged to this group.

These TCRs' antigens remain unknown. Unique molecular identifiers were carried by the TCR beta cDNA libraries. TCRdb reprocessed the PCR reads with MiXCR, giving one entry per CDR3 protein. The sample lists almost 700,000 distinct CDR3 sequences; 55% to 60% were seen once. Specimen: blood. The receptors derive from a girl aged 2-9 years with multiple sclerosis.

This clonotype was seen a few times. Here the CDR3 reads CASSLGQGYSYEQYF. For the CDR3, the DNA is TGCGCCAGCAGCTTGGGACAGGGTTACTCCTACGAGCAGTACTTC. The chain recombines TRBV5-1 with TRBJ2-7; 7 nucleotides align to TRBD1. CDR1 is SGHRS and CDR2 is YFSETQ in the germline V gene. The CDR3 is made up of 15 amino acids. With 0 bases clipped from V and 0 bases from J, the junction kept 3 bases outside the gene matches.

The rearrangement uses TRBV5-1 and TRBJ1-1, with 9 bases matching TRBD1. V trimming: 5 bases; J trimming: 5 bases; junction bases outside the gene matches: 7. The V gene's germline CDR1 is SGHRS and CDR2 YFSETQ. The CDR3 runs 14 residues. Here the CDR3 DNA reads TGCGCCAGCAGGTTTGAACAGGGGGCAACTGAAGCTTTCTTT. Its translation is CASRFEQGATEAFF.

This CDR3 is CASSFWPVGETQYF. The CDR3 bases are TGTGCCAGCAGCTTTTGGCCGGTTGGGGAGACCCAGTACTTC. The rearrangement links TRBV5-5 to TRBJ2-5, with D uncertain. The V gene lost 2 bases and the J gene lost 5 bases, with 13 bases spanning the gap. The CDR3 loop spans 14 amino acids. CDR1 SGHKS and CDR2 YYEKEE come from the germline V gene (reference sequence).

The genes are TRBV5-1 and TRBJ1-5; D call uncertain. Germline lookup yields CDR1 SGHRS and CDR2 YFSETQ. V was clipped by 4 bases and J by 4 bases, with 15 bases between them. This CDR3 region has 15 residues. The CDR3 DNA is TGCGCCAGCAGCAGGACCCCGGAGGGAAATCAGCCCCAGCATTTT. Its translation is CASSRTPEGNQPQHF. The entire variable domain, with the rest obtained from reference TRBV5-1 and TRBJ1-5, is as follows: KAGVTQTPRYLIKTRGQQVTLSCSPISGHRSVSWYQQTPGQGLQFLFEYFSETQRNKGNFPGRFSGRQFSNSRSEMNVSTLELGDSALYLCASSRTPEGNQPQHFGDGTRLSIL.

V usage is TRBV25-1 and J usage is TRBJ2-4; 8 nucleotides line up with TRBD1. Trimming at V came to 3 bases and at J to 6 bases, leaving 1 base not matched to a gene. From germline, CDR1 is MGHDK and CDR2 SYGVNS. The CDR3 is 13 residues long. CDR3 sequence reads: CASSDGQGNIQYF. The CDR3 nucleotides read TGTGCCAGCAGTGACGGACAGGGAAACATTCAGTACTTC.

The chain couples TRBV5-1 to TRBJ2-5; D gene ambiguous. Matching the DNA end better, TRBJ2-7 makes the J call doubtful. The germline V gene encodes CDR1 SGHRS and CDR2 YFSETQ. The CDR3 totals 12 residues. The CDR3 nucleotides are TGCGCCAGCAGTTTTATGGGTTCCGAGCAGTACTTC. It codes for CASSFMGSEQYF.

This clonotype has just a few counts. The rearrangement links TRBV20-1 to TRBJ2-1; 8 bases align to TRBD1. V lost 6 bases to trimming and J lost 2 bases; unmatched junction nucleotides: 6. CDR1 is DFQATT and CDR2 is SNEGSKA in the germline V gene (reference sequence). CDR3 length equals 14 residues. CDR3 sequence: CSATQGATYNEQFF. DNA of the CDR3: TGCAGTGCCACTCAGGGGGCAACCTACAATGAGCAGTTCTTC.

The chain joins TRBV2 to TRBJ1-4; D remains ambiguous. Trimming removed 6 bases from V and 5 bases from J, with 13 bases in between. This CDR3 is built from 14 residues. Germline V gene lookup returns CDR1 SNHLY and CDR2 FYNNEI. The CDR3 is CASSTLTRNEKLFF. The CDR3 DNA reads as TGTGCCAGCAGCACTTTAACACGGAATGAAAAACTGTTTTTT.

To note about this clonotype: An end of the junction does not agree with germline; a read error may underlie this. The chain combines TRBV15 with TRBJ1-1; D possibly corresponds to TRBD1 (5 bases). Germline CDR1 reads LNHNV; CDR2 reads YYDKDF (reference sequence). The CDR3 totals 15 residues. CDR3 in DNA: TGTGCCACCAGCGGAGAAAACGGGGCGTACACTGAAGCTTTCTTT. Protein product: CATSGENGAYTEAFF.

This clonotype was recorded only once. The chain couples TRBV10-2 to TRBJ2-5; D unclear. The ends were cut back, 8 bases at V and 1 base at J, with 17 bases in the middle. CDR1 and CDR2 (germline): WSHSY, SAAADI. The CDR3 has 15 amino acids. The CDR3 sequence is CASGHLHQLQETQYF. In DNA, the CDR3 is TGCGCCAGCGGCCACCTTCACCAGCTCCAAGAGACCCAGTACTTC.

J is TRBJ2-3 and V is TRBV7-2, with D perhaps matching TRBD1 (5 bases). CDR3 size: 15 residues. The ends were cut back, 4 bases at V and 1 base at J, with 12 bases in the middle. The germline CDR1 and CDR2 sequences are SGHTA and FQGNSA. For the CDR3, the DNA is TGTGCCAGCAGCTATCAGGGTGGAGGCACAGATACGCAGTATTTT. It is translated as CASSYQGGGTDTQYF.

The CDR3 DNA is TGTGCCAGCAGTTTATACGGCGGGAGGGATGGCAGTTCCTCCTACAATGAGCAGTTCTTC. It translates to CASSLYGGRDGSSSYNEQFF. The chain uses TRBV27 and TRBJ2-1; TRBD2 agrees at 9 bases. This CDR3 contains 20 residues. Trimming cost V 1 base and J 0 bases; bases outside gene matches: 13. The V gene's germline CDR1 is MNHEY and CDR2 SMNVEV (reference sequence).

The rearrangement links TRBV5-6 to TRBJ2-3; no clear D gene. CDR1 is SGHDT, CDR2 YYEEEE, per germline. The CDR3 length is 15 residues. The ends were cut back, 0 bases at V and 1 base at J, with 9 bases in the middle. CDR3 protein: CASSLGVSRTDTQYF. The CDR3, as DNA: TGTGCCAGCAGCTTGGGAGTCAGTCGCACAGATACGCAGTATTTT. Full variable domain (remainder filled in from reference TRBV5-6 and TRBJ2-3): DAGVTQSPTHLIKTRGQQVTLRCSPKSGHDTVSWYQQALGQGPQFIFQYYEEEERQRGNFPDRFSGHQFPNYSSELNVNALLLGDSALYLCASSLGVSRTDTQYFGPGTRLTVL.

Concerning this clonotype: It may be a read error: a sequence one base away is much more abundant. The V gene is TRBV20-1, the J gene TRBJ1-1, with D possibly TRBD1 on 5 matching bases. Trimming left V 8 bases short and J 1 base short, with 14 bases between. The germline gives CDR1 DFQATT, CDR2 SNEGSKA (reference sequence). The length of the CDR3 is 13 residues. As DNA, the CDR3 is TGCAGTTGGAGGGGAGGGTCGAACACTGAAGCTTTCTTT. It translates to CSWRGGSNTEAFF.

The chain recombines TRBV20-1 with TRBJ2-1; either TRBD1 or TRBD2 may fit D (7 bases each). The CDR3 contains 14 residues. Trimming cost V 6 bases and J 8 bases, with 20 bases left between them. CDR1 and CDR2 (germline): DFQATT, SNEGSKA (reference sequence). The CDR3 DNA reads as TGCAGTGCCAGGGGGGGGGAGGGCCACTATGAGCAGTTCTTC. Its translation is CSARGGEGHYEQFF.

This chain links TRBV7-2 with TRBJ2-3, with D maybe TRBD2 (5 bases). Between the trimmed V and J ends, which lost 2 bases and 0 bases, there was a span of 18 bases. The CDR3 spans 18 residues. Germline V gene data show CDR1 as SGHTA and CDR2 as FQGNSA. CDR3 nucleotides: TGTGCCAGCAGCTTAAGTCGCAGCGGTGCCTCTAGCACAGATACGCAGTATTTT. As protein: CASSLSRSGASSTDTQYF.

This chain links TRBV7-2 with TRBJ2-1; TRBD1 matches 7 bases. This CDR3 comprises 12 residues. Germline V gives CDR1 SGHTA, CDR2 FQGNSA. V shed 5 bases and J 11 bases; nucleotides not matched to a gene: 6. This CDR3 reads CASSTQGTQQFF. CDR3 nucleotides: TGTGCCAGCAGCACACAGGGGACCCAGCAGTTCTTC.

The J gene is TRBJ2-7, the V gene TRBV29-1; D may be TRBD1 or TRBD2 (6 bases each). With 5 bases removed from V and 6 bases from J, the gap between germline ends came to 14 bases. The germline CDR1 and CDR2 sequences are SQVTM and ANQGSEA. The CDR3 runs to 12 residues. DNA of the CDR3: TGCAGCGTTACATGGGGGGCCGGCGAGCAGTACTTC. Residues: CSVTWGAGEQYF.

This clonotype has more than one count but fewer than ten. J is TRBJ2-4 and V is TRBV29-1, with 7 nucleotides matching TRBD2. This CDR3 comprises 13 residues. Germline V CDR1 and CDR2: SQVTM, ANQGSEA. The trim removed 6 bases at V and 7 bases at J, leaving 9 bases unmatched. The CDR3 is CSVRLAGGNIQYF. CDR3 DNA sequence: TGCAGCGTCAGACTAGCCGGTGGGAACATTCAGTACTTC.

The CDR3 sequence is CASSLLTLAGADKQYF. The CDR3 bases are TGTGCCAGCAGCTTATTAACTTTAGCAGGGGCCGACAAGCAGTACTTC. The gene calls are TRBV7-8 and TRBJ2-5; possibly TRBD1 for D (6 bases). V lost 2 bases, J lost 11 bases, and 24 bases lay in between. CDR3 length: 16 residues. The germline V gene has CDR1 SGHVS and CDR2 FQNEAQ.

This chain connects TRBV7-9 to TRBJ2-1; D is unclear. CDR3 length: 17 amino acids. Germline V gene lookup returns CDR1 SEHNR and CDR2 FQNEAQ (reference sequence). V dropped 0 bases and J dropped 7 bases, with 19 bases sitting between them. DNA for the CDR3: TGTGCCAGCAGCTTAGCGAGGACCGGAAAAACGGGTAATGAGCAGTTCTTC. This sequence encodes CASSLARTGKTGNEQFF. Using reference TRBV7-9 and TRBJ2-1 for the parts outside the CDR3, the full variable domain is DTGVSQNPRHKITKRGQNVTFRCDPISEHNRLYWYRQTLGQGPEFLTYFQNEAQLEKSRLLSDRFSAERPKGSFSTLEIQRTEQGDSAMYLCASSLARTGKTGNEQFFGPGTRLTVL.

The CDR3 DNA reads as TGCAGTGCTAGCGAGGGGCGGGAGAAATACAATGAGCAGTTCTTC. Translating it yields CSASEGREKYNEQFF. This chain links TRBV20-1 with TRBJ2-1; 7 bases line up with TRBD2. V lost 3 bases and J lost 4; bases outside the gene matches: 9. This CDR3 region has 15 residues. Germline values: CDR1 DFQATT, CDR2 SNEGSKA (reference sequence).

V and J are TRBV20-1 and TRBJ1-2; possibly TRBD1 for D (5 bases). Trimming cost V 2 bases and J 5 bases, with 15 bases left between them. This CDR3 is 14 amino acids long. Germline CDR1 reads DFQATT; CDR2 reads SNEGSKA (reference sequence). The CDR3 DNA follows: TGCAGTGCTAGATGGGGGACTCTTAATTATGGCTACACCTTC. Amino acid sequence: CSARWGTLNYGYTF.

V usage is TRBV15 and J usage is TRBJ2-1; the D is unclear. Between the trimmed V and J ends, which lost 0 bases and 9 bases, there was a span of 9 bases. The CDR3 is 13 amino acids. CDR1 and CDR2 (germline): LNHNV, YYDKDF (reference sequence). The CDR3 nucleotides read TGTGCCACCAGCAGAGATAGGAAGAGTGAGCAGTTCTTC. It specifies CATSRDRKSEQFF. The entire variable domain, with the rest obtained from reference TRBV15 and TRBJ2-1, is as follows: DAMVIQNPRYQVTQFGKPVTLSCSQTLNHNVMYWYQQKSSQAPKLLFHYYDKDFNNEADTPDNFQSRRPNTSFCFLDIRSPGLGDTAMYLCATSRDRKSEQFFGPGTRLTVL.

The chain carries TRBV6-5 and TRBJ1-3; D is possibly TRBD1 (5 bases). This CDR3 is built from 14 residues. The germline V gene encodes CDR1 MNHEY and CDR2 SVGAGI. The ends were cut back, 10 bases at V and 0 bases at J, with 13 bases in the middle. The CDR3 DNA is TGTGCCACCCAGGGCGGGAACTCTGGAAACACCATATATTTT. Protein: CATQGGNSGNTIYF.

A few counts support this clonotype. The V and J genes are TRBV29-1 and TRBJ1-2; D uncertain. The CDR3 contains 10 residues. Per the germline V gene, CDR1 is SQVTM and CDR2 is ANQGSEA. Trimming shortened V by 5 bases and J by 6 bases, and 7 bases separated the two germline ends. This chain's CDR3 is CSVYGDGYTF. As DNA, the CDR3 is TGCAGCGTTTACGGGGATGGCTACACCTTC.

The gene calls are TRBV7-3 and TRBJ1-5; no firm D call. V dropped 5 bases and J dropped 3 bases, with 11 bases sitting between them. CDR3 size: 14 residues. In germline, CDR1 is SGHTA, CDR2 FQGTGA. In DNA form, the CDR3 reads TGTGCCAGCAGCCTCACCGCGGTCAATCAGCCCCAGCATTTT. The encoded protein is CASSLTAVNQPQHF.

The V call is TRBV20-1, the J call TRBJ1-2; no clear D. This CDR3 has 15 residues. Germline CDR1 reads DFQATT; CDR2 reads SNEGSKA (reference sequence). V was pared by 0 bases and J by 4 bases, with 15 bases between. The CDR3: CSARDLKGSSYGYTF. In DNA form, the CDR3 reads TGCAGTGCTAGAGATCTTAAGGGCAGCTCCTATGGCTACACCTTC.

The chain uses TRBV7-8 and TRBJ1-4, with D hard to call. CDR3 size: 14 residues. With 1 base removed from V and 7 bases from J, the gap between germline ends came to 10 bases. The germline gives CDR1 SGHVS, CDR2 FQNEAQ. The CDR3 nucleotides read TGTGCCAGCAGCTTAGTAGCCCCCGGTGAAAAACTGTTTTTT. Amino acid sequence: CASSLVAPGEKLFF.

This chain joins TRBV5-5 and TRBJ2-4; 11 bases match TRBD2. The J call may be wrong; the DNA end is better matched by TRBJ2-7. Germline values: CDR1 SGHKS, CDR2 YYEKEE (reference sequence). The CDR3 totals 16 residues. This CDR3 is CASSPPGLAVVYEQYF. The CDR3 nucleotides read TGTGCCAGCAGCCCACCGGGACTAGCGGTGGTCTACGAGCAGTACTTC.